The 22 T cell receptor beta chains presented below share a single source sample, sequenced in a study of T cell repertoires in cytomegalovirus infection. TCRdb re-derived calls from the reads in MiXCR, one entry per CDR3 protein. The sample holds a few hundred thousand distinct CDR3 sequences, around 20% seen once. Which antigens these TCRs recognize remains unknown. The sample was cultured PBMCs, taken from culture after CMV antigen stimulation. These receptors came from a human donor in good health (CMV status not recorded). Some clones in this sample may be carry-over from other donors' samples.

The V gene is TRBV9, the J gene TRBJ2-3; TRBD2 aligns across 9 bases. Per the germline V gene, CDR1 is SGDLS and CDR2 is YYNGEE. This CDR3 is built from 17 residues. The junction had 7 bases not matched to a gene; V was cut back by 1 base and J by 1 base. As DNA, the CDR3 is TGTGCCAGCAGCGTACCAAAGACTAGCGGACGCACAGATACGCAGTATTTT. Its protein is CASSVPKTSGRTDTQYF.

This chain joins TRBV6-5 and TRBJ2-5; the D is unclear. Trimming shortened V by 0 bases and J by 5 bases, and 7 bases separated the two germline ends. CDR1 and CDR2 from the germline V gene are MNHEY and SVGAGI. CDR3 length equals 13 residues. The CDR3 spells CASSYSIAETQYF. CDR3 in DNA: TGTGCCAGCAGTTACTCGATCGCGGAGACCCAGTACTTC.

This clonotype was picked up many times. J is TRBJ1-3 and V is TRBV7-2; 8 bases line up with TRBD1. The CDR3 runs 14 residues. J was trimmed by 4 bases and V by 5 bases; bases with no gene match: 4. Germline CDR1 is SGHTA and CDR2 is FQGNSA. CDR3 nucleotide sequence: TGTGCCAGCAGCGGACAGGGTGCAGGAAACACCATATATTTT. Translating gives CASSGQGAGNTIYF.

This clonotype was seen ten or more times. This rearrangement joins TRBV6-6 to TRBJ2-3; TRBD2 matches 7 bases. Germline trimming cut 2 bases from V and 6 bases from J; bases unmatched to any gene: 2. There are 13 residues in the CDR3. The germline V gene encodes CDR1 MNHNY and CDR2 SVGAGI (reference sequence). CDR3 in DNA: TGTGCCAGCAGTTACCGGGGGGAGGATACGCAGTATTTT. As protein: CASSYRGEDTQYF.

This clonotype was picked up one time. The J gene is TRBJ2-7, the V gene TRBV20-1; perhaps D is TRBD1 or TRBD2 (5 bases each). V dropped 3 bases and J dropped 7 bases, with 22 bases sitting between them. Germline CDR1 and CDR2: DFQATT and SNEGSKA (reference sequence). The CDR3 loop spans 15 amino acids. The CDR3 is CSASLGRTLGGEQYF. The CDR3 nucleotides read TGCAGTGCTAGCCTGGGACGGACTCTTGGGGGAGAGCAGTACTTC.

At least ten counts were recorded for this clonotype. The CDR3 spells CASSSSGTTSYEQYF. In DNA form, the CDR3 reads TGTGCCAGCAGCTCATCCGGGACTACATCCTACGAGCAGTACTTC. The chain has TRBV7-9 and TRBJ2-7, with TRBD2 matching over 7 bases. This CDR3 comprises 15 residues. V gave up 4 bases and J gave up 1 base; unmatched junction bases: 7. Germline V gene lookup returns CDR1 SEHNR and CDR2 FQNEAQ (reference sequence).

The chain recombines TRBV7-2 with TRBJ2-1; D uncertain. The V and J ends lost 0 bases and 12 bases respectively, with 12 bases between them. The CDR3 has 13 residues. Per the germline V gene, CDR1 is SGHTA and CDR2 is FQGNSA. The CDR3 is CASSLARSVGQFF. The DNA for the CDR3 is TGTGCCAGCAGCTTAGCGCGCAGCGTTGGGCAGTTCTTC.

This clonotype was seen ten or more times. This chain links TRBV7-3 with TRBJ2-2; TRBD1 matches at 10 bases. The V segment lost 6 bases and the J segment 7 bases; nucleotides outside the gene matches: 8. The CDR3 is 15 residues long. CDR1 and CDR2 from the germline V gene are SGHTA and FQGTGA. CDR3 sequence reads: CASRPPGQGSGELFF. Written as DNA, the CDR3 is TGTGCCAGCAGGCCGCCGGGACAGGGGAGCGGGGAGCTGTTTTTT.

In this sample, this clonotype turned up many times. The chain links TRBV7-8 to TRBJ1-5; D remains unclear. The CDR3 spans 18 residues. Trimming removed 1 base at V and 0 bases at J, with 16 bases between. Germline lookup yields CDR1 SGHVS and CDR2 FQNEAQ. CDR3 bases: TGTGCCAGCAGCTTAGGAATCGGAATCCGGGATAGCAATCAGCCCCAGCATTTT. It is translated as CASSLGIGIRDSNQPQHF.

This clonotype was seen more than once but under ten times. An end of the junction does not agree with germline; a read error may underlie this. This chain links TRBV11-3 with TRBJ2-1; 7 bases are shared with TRBD2. CDR1 SGHNT and CDR2 YENEEA come from the germline V gene. This CDR3 has 16 residues. The CDR3, as DNA: TGTGCCAGCAGCTTAGCCGGGGGAGGTGGCGGGAGTACTCAATACTTC. Encoded protein: CASSLAGGGGGSTQYF. Combining the CDR3 with reference TRBV11-3 and TRBJ2-1 gives the whole variable domain EAGVVQSPRYKIIEKKQPVAFWCNPISGHNTLYWYLQNLGQGPELLIRYENEEAVDDSQLPKDRFSAERLKGVDSTLKIQPAELGDSAVYLCASSLAGGGGGSTQYFGPGTRLTVL.

This clonotype came up many times. The gene calls are TRBV6-2 or TRBV6-3 and TRBJ2-3, with D perhaps matching TRBD1 or TRBD2 (5 bases each). In germline, CDR1 is MNHEY, CDR2 SVGEGT. The V and J ends lost 0 bases and 5 bases respectively, with 6 bases between them. This CDR3 contains 13 residues. This CDR3 reads CASSYSRGDTQYF. Here the CDR3 DNA reads TGTGCCAGCAGTTACTCGAGGGGAGATACGCAGTATTTT.

As DNA, the CDR3 is TGTGCCAGTAGTTCCTTCCTGGGTAGTGGGGATACGCAGTATTTT. This translates into CASSSFLGSGDTQYF. This chain uses TRBV19 with TRBJ2-3; D is unresolved. CDR1 and CDR2 from the germline V gene are LNHDA and SQIVND (reference sequence). Between the trimmed V and J ends, which lost 5 bases and 6 bases, there was a span of 18 bases. This CDR3 comprises 15 residues.

The chain recombines TRBV20-1 with TRBJ2-5, with 11 bases lining up with TRBD2. The CDR3 extends over 16 amino acids. Germline CDR1 reads DFQATT; CDR2 reads SNEGSKA (reference sequence). The ends lost 6 bases at V and 1 base at J; junction bases unmatched: 10. The CDR3 spells CSARPLAGDFQETQYF. CDR3 nucleotide sequence: TGCAGTGCCCGCCCACTAGCGGGAGACTTCCAAGAGACCCAGTACTTC.

The chain joins TRBV12-3 or TRBV12-4 to TRBJ2-7; D remains unclear. V lost 3 bases, J lost 7 bases, and 7 bases lay in between. The CDR3 has 11 residues. The CDR3 reads CASSFGREQYV. In DNA, the CDR3 is TGTGCCAGCAGTTTCGGAAGAGAGCAGTACGTC.

The chain recombines TRBV6-5 with TRBJ2-6, with 7 bases matching TRBD1. The CDR3 has 14 residues. V lost 9 bases and J lost 9; bases outside the gene matches: 11. Germline CDR1 MNHEY, CDR2 SVGAGI. The DNA of the CDR3 is TGTGCCAGTATAAAAGGGGGCCCCCTCAACGTCCTGACTTTC. Protein: CASIKGGPLNVLTF.

The chain uses TRBV11-3 and TRBJ2-3; 8 positions agree with TRBD2. This CDR3 is 17 amino acids long. Germline-derived CDR1 and CDR2 are SGHNT and YENEEA. The trim removed 5 bases at V and 5 bases at J, leaving 15 bases unmatched. CDR3 sequence (DNA): TGTGCCAGCAGCCAAGGGTCAACGGGAGGGCTCAGAGATACGCAGTATTTT. Amino acids: CASSQGSTGGLRDTQYF.

This clonotype was recorded at least ten times. CDR3 protein: CASSLVGFSTDTQYF. The CDR3 DNA follows: TGTGCCAGCAGCTTAGTTGGCTTTAGCACAGATACGCAGTATTTT. The J gene is TRBJ2-3, the V gene TRBV7-2; D gene unclear. The CDR3 spans 15 residues. Germline lookup yields CDR1 SGHTA and CDR2 FQGNSA. V was trimmed by 1 base and J by 0 bases, leaving 8 bases between them.

V and J are TRBV9 and TRBJ2-2, with TRBD1 matching over 7 bases. Germline CDR1 is SGDLS and CDR2 is YYNGEE. V lost 0 bases, J lost 5 bases, and 7 bases stayed unmatched. The CDR3 is 16 amino acids. As DNA, the CDR3 is TGTGCCAGCAGCGTAGTTAGGGGGCCGGCGACCGGGGAGCTGTTTTTT. Its protein product is CASSVVRGPATGELFF.

For this clonotype: This may be a read error: a much more frequent sequence differs by one nucleotide. The V and J genes are TRBV7-8 and TRBJ2-7; weak D call: TRBD2 (5 bases). From germline, CDR1 is SGHVS and CDR2 FQNEAQ. The CDR3 has 14 residues. As DNA, the CDR3 is TGTGCCAACAGCTGGGCGATCGGGGTCTACGAGCAGTACTTC. Its protein is CANSWAIGVYEQYF.

The genes are TRBV19 and TRBJ1-6, with a weak D call TRBD1 (5 bases). V was cut by 7 bases and J by 7 bases, with 14 bases left in between. Germline lookup yields CDR1 LNHDA and CDR2 SQIVND (reference sequence). CDR3 length equals 14 residues. The CDR3, as DNA: TGTGCCAGTACTGGAGCCAGGGAGAATTCACCCCTCCACTTT. Encoded protein: CASTGARENSPLHF. Combining the CDR3 with reference TRBV19 and TRBJ1-6 gives the whole variable domain DGGITQSPKYLFRKEGQNVTLSCEQNLNHDAMYWYRQDPGQGLRLIYYSQIVNDFQKGDIAEGYSVSREKKESFPLTVTSAQKNPTAFYLCASTGARENSPLHFGNGTRLTVT.

The CDR3 protein is CASSRELADSYNEQFF. Here the CDR3 DNA reads TGTGCCAGCAGCCGAGAACTAGCGGACTCCTACAATGAGCAGTTCTTC. The genes are TRBV4-2 and TRBJ2-1; 8 bases line up with TRBD2. The germline gives CDR1 LGHNA, CDR2 YNFKEQ. J gave up 0 bases and V 4 bases, and 5 bases lay outside the gene matches. The CDR3 covers 16 residues.

This clonotype has a count of ten or more. This chain links TRBV24-1 with TRBJ2-1; 8 positions agree with TRBD2. Germline CDR1 and CDR2: KGHDR and SFDVKD. With V trimmed by 2 bases and J by 2 bases, 4 bases remained unmatched. The CDR3 spans 16 residues. Here the CDR3 DNA reads TGTGCCACCAGTGATTCGTCGGGAGGGCCCTACAATGAGCAGTTCTTC. It encodes CATSDSSGGPYNEQFF.